Listed below are T cell receptor beta chains from one sample, sequenced in a study of molecular identifiers for immune sequencing clone quantification. TCRdb used MiXCR to reprocess the PCR reads, holding one entry per CDR3 protein. This sample has some 680,000 distinct CDR3 sequences; 25% occur once, and the top ten carry 0.75% to 0.8%. Sequenced input: naive CD8+ T cells from blood, with Jurkat cell RNA spiked in. Receptor source: a human donor in good health. Some libraries in this study had Jurkat cell RNA spiked in. CDR3s include the opening cysteine and the closing phenylalanine or tryptophan. D genes are given only for firm matches. The size of a clone is reported for some rows only, either as once, few or many, or as a class for expanded clones.

clone size	V gene	D gene	J gene	CDR3 DNA	CDR3 protein
.	TRBV2	.	TRBJ1-4	TGTGCCAGCAGTGACCCTAAGGGTCCAAATGAAAAACTGTTTTTT	CASSDPKGPNEKLFF
many	TRBV5-1	TRBD2	TRBJ2-5	TGCGCCAGCAGCTTGCGCGGGGGGAACCAAGAGACCCAGTACTTC	CASSLRGGNQETQYF
few	TRBV7-3	TRBD2	TRBJ2-3	TGTGCCAGCAGCTTCTCGGGAGGGGAAGGTGATACGCAGTATTTT	CASSFSGGEGDTQYF
many	TRBV4-3	.	TRBJ1-3	TGCGCCAGCAGCCAACAGTTATTGGCACTGAGCTCTGGAAACACCATATATTTT	CASSQQLLALSSGNTIYF
.	TRBV4-3	.	TRBJ1-2	TGCGCCAGCAGCCAAGATATATCCCAGGGGAGCTACACCTTC	CASSQDISQGSYTF
.	TRBV5-6	TRBD2	TRBJ2-3	TGTGCCAGCAGCTTCGCCGGGACTAGGGTCCCAGATACGCAGTATTTT	CASSFAGTRVPDTQYF
few	TRBV7-6	TRBD1	TRBJ2-3	TGTGCCAGCAGCTTAACAGGGGGCCACACAGATACGCAGTATTTT	CASSLTGGHTDTQYF
many	TRBV13	.	TRBJ2-7	TGTGCCAGCAGCCAAGGCCCGCCAGGGTCAGAAGTCGAGCAGTACTTC	CASSQGPPGSEVEQYF
many	TRBV29-1	.	TRBJ2-5	TGCAGCGTTGCGATTATACCCAAGACGGATCAGTACCAAGAGACCCAGTACTTC	CSVAIIPKTDQYQETQYF
.	TRBV7-2	.	TRBJ1-2	TGTGCCAGCAGCTTCTCCGCCAGGGGAGTTGATGGCTACACCTTC	CASSFSARGVDGYTF
many	TRBV4-1	TRBD1	TRBJ2-7	TGCGCCAGCAGCCAAGATGGGACAGGGAGTAACGAGCAGTACTTC	CASSQDGTGSNEQYF
few	TRBV5-6	TRBD2	TRBJ2-7	TGTGCCAGCAGCGAGACTAGCGGGCCAACCTACGAGCAGTACTTC	CASSETSGPTYEQYF
.	TRBV20-1	TRBD1	TRBJ2-7	TGCAGTGCTAGAGATTGGGCAGGGGCAGGGGGCTTTGGGGACTACGAGCAGTACTTC	CSARDWAGAGGFGDYEQYF
few	TRBV5-1	.	TRBJ1-1	TGCGCCAGCAGCTTGTATCATACAGGGATTTATGCCGAAGCTTTCTTT	CASSLYHTGIYAEAFF
.	TRBV15	.	TRBJ2-3	TGTGCCACCCACCCCGGGGCGACTAGCACAGATACGCAGTATTTT	CATHPGATSTDTQYF
.	TRBV9	.	TRBJ1-4	TGTGCCAGCAGCATAGGGTCAGCTGATGAAAAACTGTTTTTT	CASSIGSADEKLFF
many	TRBV13	TRBD2	TRBJ2-3	TGTGCCAGCAGCTTAGGACTAGCGGGGGGGCTCGCAGATACGCAGTATTTT	CASSLGLAGGLADTQYF
many	TRBV5-1	.	TRBJ2-5	TGCGCCAGCAGCTTGGAGCTAGAAGTAGAGACCCAGTACTTC	CASSLELEVETQYF
many	TRBV4-1	.	TRBJ1-4	TGCGCCAGCAGCTCTTCGGGGGTGGGTAATGAAAAACTGTTTTTT	CASSSSGVGNEKLFF
few	TRBV14	.	TRBJ2-1	TGTGCCAGCAGCCAAGTCCTAGGGGGGGCCTACAATGAGCAGTTCTTC	CASSQVLGGAYNEQFF
few	TRBV29-1	TRBD2	TRBJ2-1	TGCAGCGCCGTGGGACTAGCGGGAAACAATGAGCAGTTCTTC	CSAVGLAGNNEQFF
.	TRBV11-3	TRBD1	TRBJ1-6	TGTGCCAGCAGCTTACTGACAGGGGGCCCCTATAATTCACCCCTCCACTTT	CASSLLTGGPYNSPLHF
.	TRBV7-2	TRBD2	TRBJ2-5	TGTGCCAGCAGCCTATCCCCTAGCGGGGCTGAGACCCAGTACTTC	CASSLSPSGAETQYF
.	TRBV2	TRBD1	TRBJ2-7	TGTGCCGGCGTCTGGACAGGGGGAGGCGAGCAGTACTTC	CAGVWTGGGEQYF
few	TRBV5-1	TRBD1	TRBJ2-1	TGCGCCAGCTCCCCCCTCCCCGGGACAGTAAACAATGAGCAGTTCTTC	CASSPLPGTVNNEQFF
few	TRBV20-1	.	TRBJ1-1	TGCAGTGCTAGAGATCTCCGCCTGAACACTGAAGCTTTCTTT	CSARDLRLNTEAFF
.	TRBV20-1	.	TRBJ2-3	TGCAATACTAGAGTCTCAGAACCGATAGATACGCAGTATTTT	CNTRVSEPIDTQYF
.	TRBV5-1	.	TRBJ1-1	TGCGCCAGCAGCTTGGATTACCAACTTACCATTTCGAACACTGAAGCTTTCTTT	CASSLDYQLTISNTEAFF
.	TRBV30	.	TRBJ2-7	TGTGCCTGGAGTGCGGGCAGGGGTTACGAGCAGTACTTC	CAWSAGRGYEQYF
many	TRBV5-6	.	TRBJ2-5	TGTGCCAGCAGCAAACCTAGCGAACAAGAGACCCAGTACTTC	CASSKPSEQETQYF
many	TRBV5-5	.	TRBJ2-7	TGTGCCAGCAGCCTTCCTGGGAGGCACGAGCAGTACTTC	CASSLPGRHEQYF
.	TRBV6-6	.	TRBJ1-3	TGTGCCAGCAGTTACCGGACAGACTCTGGAAACACCATATATTTT	CASSYRTDSGNTIYF
.	TRBV19	.	TRBJ2-1	TGTGCCAGTAGTACCAAGGGTAGGGGCTCGAACAATGAGCAGTTCTTC	CASSTKGRGSNNEQFF
many	TRBV6-2/TRBV6-3	.	TRBJ1-5	TGTGCCAGCAGTTACAACTATGAGGAGCCCCAGCATTTT	CASSYNYEEPQHF
few	TRBV6-2/TRBV6-3	TRBD2	TRBJ2-2	TGTGCCAGCAGTTTCGTTGCGGGAGGCGGGGAGCTGTTTTTT	CASSFVAGGGELFF
few	TRBV7-2	.	TRBJ2-7	TGTGTCAGCAGCTTAACAACCGACAGAGACTACGAGCAGTACTTC	CVSSLTTDRDYEQYF
few	TRBV27	.	TRBJ2-5	TGTGCCAGCAGTTTGTCTAGCTGGGACCAAGAGACCCAGTACTTC	CASSLSSWDQETQYF
.	TRBV18	TRBD1	TRBJ1-6	TGTGCCAGCTCACCGAAGCAGGGGGCTAATTCACCCCTCCACTTT	CASSPKQGANSPLHF
many	TRBV5-1	.	TRBJ1-3	TGCGCCAGCAGCTTGGGACTGGGCCCGGGAAACACCATATATTTT	CASSLGLGPGNTIYF
few	TRBV12-3/TRBV12-4	.	TRBJ1-5	TGTGCCAGCAACGCGGGACCGGGAAGCAATCAGCCCCAGCATTTT	CASNAGPGSNQPQHF
many	TRBV10-3	.	TRBJ2-3	TGTGCCATCAGTGAGGGCACAGATACGCAGTATTTT	CAISEGTDTQYF
.	TRBV11-2	TRBD2	TRBJ2-5	TGTGCCAGCAGCTTAGACCCCAAGGCGGGGGAGTATCAAGAGACCCAGTACTTC	CASSLDPKAGEYQETQYF
.	TRBV15	.	TRBJ2-1	TGTGCCACCAGCAGAGCGCTTGAGGGGGGGCAGTTCTTC	CATSRALEGGQFF
.	TRBV7-9	.	TRBJ2-1	TGTGCCAGCAGCTTAGTCTTCCCTGGACTGCCGGGGACGTTCTTC	CASSLVFPGLPGTFF
few	TRBV19	.	TRBJ2-2	TGTGCCAGTAGTATGCTGGCGAACACCGGGGAGCTGTTTTTT	CASSMLANTGELFF
few	TRBV7-2	TRBD1	TRBJ1-2	TGTGCCAGCAGCGCAAACCGTGGACAGGGTGATGGCTACACCTTC	CASSANRGQGDGYTF
few	TRBV12-3/TRBV12-4	TRBD1	TRBJ2-7	TGTGCCAGCAGCAACCGGGACAGCCCAGAGCAGTACTTC	CASSNRDSPEQYF
few	TRBV2	TRBD2	TRBJ2-5	TGTGCCAGCGGGGGACTAGCTAGCGAGACCCAGTACTTC	CASGGLASETQYF
.	TRBV9	.	TRBJ2-5	TGTGCCAGCAGCACAGAGGGGCTGCGAGAGCCCCAGTACTTC	CASSTEGLREPQYF
many	TRBV28	TRBD2	TRBJ2-5	TGTGCCAGCAGTTTCACCGACGGACTAGCGGGAGGGCCGTCAGAGACCCAGTACTTC	CASSFTDGLAGGPSETQYF
few	TRBV10-3	.	TRBJ2-7	TGTGCCATCAGTGAGGAGAAGCCCGTCTCCTACGAGCAGTACTTC	CAISEEKPVSYEQYF
.	TRBV2	.	TRBJ1-5	TGTGCCAGCAGTGAGGAGGGGAGGTGGGATCAGCCCCAGCATTTT	CASSEEGRWDQPQHF
many	TRBV10-3	TRBD2	TRBJ2-3	TGTGCCATCAGCGTAGGCGGGGGGGGCACAGATACGCAGTATTTT	CAISVGGGGTDTQYF
.	TRBV11-3	TRBD2	TRBJ2-3	TGTGCCAGCAGCTTCCCGCCCGGGACTAGCGGGGGGGTTGAAACAGATACGCAGTATTTT	CASSFPPGTSGGVETDTQYF
many	TRBV5-6	.	TRBJ1-1	TGTGCCAGCAGCTTGGGTCGGGCCGATGAAGCTTTCTTT	CASSLGRADEAFF